The 27 T cell receptor beta chains below come from one sample, sequenced in a study of cytomegalovirus exposure and HLA in healthy donors. PCR employed 60 Vbeta and 13 Jbeta primers. Only in-frame clones appear in the TCRdb table, and some are missing; sequencing was by immunoSEQ multiplex PCR. The sample carries 100,000 to 150,000 clones, approximately 69% recorded once. Sequencing was carried out using PBMCs. These receptors all stem from a man in his forties in good health and CMV-seropositive.

Only one count was recorded for this clone. The CDR3 region has the DNA TGTGCCAGCAGAGGGCCTAGCGGGAGGAACTACGAGCAGTACTTC. Residues: CASRGPSGRNYEQYF. V usage is TRBV27 and J usage is TRBJ2-7; the match to TRBD2 covers 11 bases. In germline, CDR1 is MNHEY, CDR2 SMNVEV (reference sequence). V gave up 6 bases and J gave up 3 bases; unmatched junction bases: 7. The CDR3 consists of 15 residues.

The DNA of the CDR3 is TGTGCCAGCAGCCCGGGGACTAGCGGTTCCTACGAGCAGTACTTC. Its translation: CASSPGTSGSYEQYF. The V and J genes are TRBV7-2 and TRBJ2-7; 11 bases are shared with TRBD2. The CDR3 spans 15 residues. CDR1 SGHTA and CDR2 FQGNSA come from the germline V gene. J gave up 1 base and V 5 bases, and 4 bases lay outside the gene matches.

The chain links TRBV5-1 to TRBJ2-2, with 11 nucleotides matching TRBD1. This CDR3 has 16 amino acids. After removal of 5 bases from V and 5 bases from J, the junction contained 8 bases not matched to a gene. CDR1 is SGHRS and CDR2 is YFSETQ in the germline V gene. The CDR3, as DNA: TGCGCCAGCAGACCGGCCGGGACAGGGGGGACCGGGGAGCTGTTTTTT. Its translation: CASRPAGTGGTGELFF.

This clone was detected only once. The chain employs TRBV7-2 and TRBJ1-2; D might be TRBD1 (6 bases). The CDR3 contains 14 residues. Between the trimmed V and J ends, which lost 5 bases and 0 bases, there was a span of 10 bases. CDR1 SGHTA and CDR2 FQGNSA come from the germline V gene. DNA for the CDR3: TGTGCCAGCAGCCGGGACACTTCTAACTATGGCTACACCTTC. This translates into CASSRDTSNYGYTF.

The chain joins TRBV27 to TRBJ2-4, with D unclear. The CDR3 is 16 residues long. Looked up from germline, CDR1 is MNHEY and CDR2 is SMNVEV (reference sequence). V lost 5 bases, J lost 1 base, and 15 bases lay in between. CDR3 residues: CASSLGAIPAKNIQYF. The CDR3 DNA is TGTGCCAGCAGTCTAGGCGCTATACCGGCCAAAAACATTCAGTACTTC.

The chain combines TRBV5-4 with TRBJ1-1; 7 positions match TRBD1. The V gene's germline CDR1 is SGHNT and CDR2 YYREEE (reference sequence). Trimming at V came to 0 bases and at J to 7 bases, leaving 9 bases not matched to a gene. This CDR3 has 15 residues. CDR3 nucleotide sequence: TGTGCCAGCAGCTTGGTTGGACAGGCAAACGATGAAGCTTTCTTT. Its translation: CASSLVGQANDEAFF.

This clone occurred a few times. The V call is TRBV5-1, the J call TRBJ2-3, with 10 bases that match TRBD1. Losses at the gene ends were 0 bases for V and 5 bases for J; bases not matched to a gene: 3. CDR3 length: 15 amino acids. From germline, CDR1 is SGHRS and CDR2 YFSETQ. CDR3 region: CASSLATGGVDTQYF. CDR3 DNA sequence: TGCGCCAGCAGCTTGGCGACAGGGGGCGTAGATACGCAGTATTTT.

As regards this clone: The same CDR3 is also encoded by other DNA sequences in this sample. The chain recombines TRBV18 with TRBJ2-5; D might be TRBD1 (6 bases). This CDR3 region has 13 residues. Germline V gene data show CDR1 as KGHSH and CDR2 as LQKENI. The V end lost 2 bases, the J end lost 2 bases, and 6 bases lay between the germline ends. The CDR3 coding sequence is TGTGCCAGCTCACCAGACAGGCAAGAGACCCAGTACTTC. It codes for CASSPDRQETQYF.

This clone has only a few counts. An end of the junction does not agree with germline; a read error may underlie this. This chain links TRBV2 with TRBJ1-6; a weak D match, TRBD1 (6 bases). The CDR3 sequence is 14 residues long. The germline V gene encodes CDR1 SNHLY and CDR2 FYNNEI. The CDR3: CASSETGYKSPLHF. For the CDR3, the DNA is TGTGCCAGCAGTGAGACAGGTTATAAGTCACCCCTCCACTTT. Full variable domain (rest looked up from reference TRBV2 and TRBJ1-6): EPEVTQTPSHQVTQMGQEVILRCVPISNHLYFYWYRQILGQKVEFLVSFYNNEISEKSEIFDDQFSVERPDGSNFTLKIRSTKLEDSAMYFCASSETGYKSPLHFGNGTRLTVT.

The J gene is TRBJ1-2, the V gene TRBV7-8, with TRBD1 matching 7 bases. CDR1 and CDR2 (germline): SGHVS, FQNEAQ. After removal of 1 base from V and 7 bases from J, the junction contained 6 bases not matched to a gene. This CDR3 has 14 residues. CDR3 nucleotide sequence: TGTGCCAGCAGCTTAGGACAGGGCGTCGGTGGCTACACCTTC. This translates into CASSLGQGVGGYTF.

J is TRBJ2-1 and V is TRBV7-3, with D possibly being TRBD1 (6 bases). This CDR3 comprises 16 residues. CDR1 and CDR2 (germline): SGHTA, FQGTGA. Between the trimmed V and J ends, which lost 1 base and 2 bases, there was a span of 12 bases. The CDR3 DNA reads as TGTGCCAGCAGCTTAAGGTGGACAGAGACCTACAATGAGCAGTTCTTC. Amino acid sequence: CASSLRWTETYNEQFF.

The chain couples TRBV29-1 to TRBJ1-2, with D possibly being TRBD1 (6 bases). V was cut by 1 base and J by 2 bases, with 8 bases left in between. The CDR3 spans 13 residues. CDR1 and CDR2 (germline): SQVTM, ANQGSEA. The CDR3 loop reads CSVEAGENYGYTF. For the CDR3, the DNA is TGCAGCGTTGAAGCAGGGGAAAACTATGGCTACACCTTC.

The chain has TRBV6-5 and TRBJ2-2, with D maybe TRBD2 (5 bases). CDR1 is MNHEY, CDR2 SVGAGI, per germline. The length of the CDR3 is 14 residues. Trimming took 2 bases from V and 4 from J, leaving 8 bases between them. CDR3 sequence: CASSYGRGTGELFF. CDR3 nucleotides: TGTGCCAGCAGTTACGGCCGGGGCACCGGGGAGCTGTTTTTT.

This clone was detected only a few times. The chain recombines TRBV27 with TRBJ2-7; TRBD1 matches 11 bases. This CDR3 contains 15 residues. J lost 5 bases, V lost 4 bases, and 7 bases had no gene match. Germline CDR1 and CDR2: MNHEY and SMNVEV (reference sequence). The CDR3 loop is CASSSGTGGYNEQYF. The CDR3 DNA reads TGTGCCAGCAGTTCTGGGACAGGGGGTTACAACGAGCAGTACTTC.

This clone was observed a single time. The chain has TRBV6-1 and TRBJ1-2; TRBD1 might be the D (6 bases). Looked up from germline, CDR1 is MNHNS and CDR2 is SASEGT. The CDR3 consists of 14 residues. V was trimmed by 10 bases and J by 1 base, leaving 16 bases between them. The CDR3 spells CAIQGQGFNYGYTF. In DNA form, the CDR3 reads TGTGCCATACAGGGACAAGGGTTTAACTATGGCTACACCTTC.

This chain connects TRBV18 to TRBJ2-5, with 8 bases that match TRBD1. CDR3 length: 11 amino acids. The germline V gene has CDR1 KGHSH and CDR2 LQKENI. The J segment lost 13 bases and the V segment lost 3 bases, leaving 4 bases of the junction unmatched. As DNA, the CDR3 is TGTGCCAGCTCACCTTCCGGGACAGGGTACTTC. This codes for CASSPSGTGYF.

There are a few counts of this clone. This chain links TRBV4-2 with TRBJ2-2; 9 bases fit TRBD2. There are 19 residues in the CDR3. V gave up 0 bases and J gave up 2 bases; unmatched junction bases: 10. From germline, CDR1 is LGHNA and CDR2 YNFKEQ. The CDR3 loop is CASSQDYSGGSLNTGELFF. The DNA for the CDR3 is TGTGCCAGCAGCCAAGATTACAGCGGGGGGAGTCTTAACACCGGGGAGCTGTTTTTT.

This chain joins TRBV19 and TRBJ1-2; TRBD1 agrees at 7 bases. Germline lookup yields CDR1 LNHDA and CDR2 SQIVND (reference sequence). The trim removed 3 bases at V and 6 bases at J, leaving 7 bases unmatched. CDR3 length: 14 amino acids. The CDR3 sequence is CASSIIVTGNGYTF. The CDR3, as DNA: TGTGCCAGTAGTATTATTGTGACAGGGAATGGCTACACCTTC.

The chain is built from TRBV2 and TRBJ2-1, with D possibly being TRBD2 (5 bases). The CDR3 spans 13 residues. Trimming left V 2 bases short and J 3 bases short, with 5 bases between. Germline CDR1 reads SNHLY; CDR2 reads FYNNEI. The CDR3 reads CASSETSYNEQFF. For the CDR3, the DNA is TGTGCCAGCAGTGAAACTAGCTACAATGAGCAGTTCTTC.

This rearrangement joins TRBV6-6 to TRBJ2-3; 7 nucleotides line up with TRBD1. The CDR3 covers 14 residues. Unmatched junction bases numbered 2, after V lost 5 bases and J lost 0 bases. Germline V gene sequence: CDR1 MNHNY, CDR2 SVGAGI (reference sequence). The CDR3 DNA is TGTGCCAGCAGTCAGGGGGACAGCACAGATACGCAGTATTTT. Translated: CASSQGDSTDTQYF.

This rearrangement joins TRBV5-4 to TRBJ1-1; D is perhaps TRBD1 (6 bases). The germline V gene encodes CDR1 SGHNT and CDR2 YYREEE (reference sequence). The CDR3 length is 15 residues. V gave up 0 bases and J gave up 3 bases, with 12 bases separating them. This CDR3 is CASSLAQGLYTEAFF. For the CDR3, the DNA is TGTGCCAGCAGCTTGGCTCAGGGGTTGTACACTGAAGCTTTCTTT.

The V call is TRBV5-4, the J call TRBJ2-2, with 8 positions matching TRBD1. The germline V gene encodes CDR1 SGHNT and CDR2 YYREEE (reference sequence). The V gene end was trimmed by 3 bases and the J gene end by 4 bases; junction bases not matched to a gene: 5. The CDR3 covers 15 residues. CDR3 loop: CASSSTGVVTGELFF. The CDR3 bases are TGTGCCAGCAGCTCGACAGGGGTGGTCACCGGGGAGCTGTTTTTT.

This clone has just a few counts. The chain is built from TRBV5-8 and TRBJ2-2, with D perhaps TRBD2 (5 bases). Trimming removed 4 bases at V and 7 bases at J, with 17 bases between. There are 15 residues in the CDR3. Germline CDR1 SGHTS, CDR2 YDEGEE. CDR3 loop: CASSPTLLGGGELFF. As DNA, the CDR3 is TGTGCCAGCAGCCCGACTCTACTAGGCGGCGGGGAGCTGTTTTTT.

This clone appeared once. This sequence joins TRBV5-6 and TRBJ2-7; 7 bases map to TRBD1. CDR3 size: 14 residues. The ends lost 2 bases at V and 0 bases at J; junction bases unmatched: 2. Per germline, CDR1 SGHDT and CDR2 YYEEEE. As DNA, the CDR3 is TGTGCCAGCAGCTTTGGGGACAGCTCCTACGAGCAGTACTTC. Amino acids: CASSFGDSSYEQYF.

The gene calls are TRBV19 and TRBJ1-2, with D maybe TRBD1 (5 bases). Germline V gene data show CDR1 as LNHDA and CDR2 as SQIVND (reference sequence). V lost 6 bases, J lost 4 bases, and 15 bases lay in between. The CDR3 consists of 14 residues. CDR3 sequence (DNA): TGTGCCAGTAGCACGACAGCCGACGCCTATGGCTACACCTTC. It is translated as CASSTTADAYGYTF.

J is TRBJ2-1 and V is TRBV6-5, with TRBD1 matching over 10 bases. CDR1 and CDR2 (germline): MNHEY, SVGAGI. Germline trimming cut 1 base from V and 8 bases from J; bases unmatched to any gene: 8. The CDR3 loop spans 16 amino acids. In DNA form, the CDR3 reads TGTGCCAGCAGTTACTTGGACAGGGGGGTTGGGGATGAGCAGTTCTTC. Amino acids: CASSYLDRGVGDEQFF.

The J gene is TRBJ2-3, the V gene TRBV15; TRBD1 matches 8 bases. The V segment lost 3 bases and the J segment 1 base; nucleotides outside the gene matches: 3. This CDR3 region has 15 residues. Germline V CDR1 and CDR2: LNHNV, YYDKDF (reference sequence). The CDR3 region is CATSSRDRRTDTQYF. DNA of the CDR3: TGTGCCACCAGCAGCCGGGACAGGCGCACAGATACGCAGTATTTT. The full variable domain, in which reference TRBV15 and TRBJ2-3 provide the parts outside the CDR3, is DAMVIQNPRYQVTQFGKPVTLSCSQTLNHNVMYWYQQKSSQAPKLLFHYYDKDFNNEADTPDNFQSRRPNTSFCFLDIRSPGLGDTAMYLCATSSRDRRTDTQYFGPGTRLTVL.